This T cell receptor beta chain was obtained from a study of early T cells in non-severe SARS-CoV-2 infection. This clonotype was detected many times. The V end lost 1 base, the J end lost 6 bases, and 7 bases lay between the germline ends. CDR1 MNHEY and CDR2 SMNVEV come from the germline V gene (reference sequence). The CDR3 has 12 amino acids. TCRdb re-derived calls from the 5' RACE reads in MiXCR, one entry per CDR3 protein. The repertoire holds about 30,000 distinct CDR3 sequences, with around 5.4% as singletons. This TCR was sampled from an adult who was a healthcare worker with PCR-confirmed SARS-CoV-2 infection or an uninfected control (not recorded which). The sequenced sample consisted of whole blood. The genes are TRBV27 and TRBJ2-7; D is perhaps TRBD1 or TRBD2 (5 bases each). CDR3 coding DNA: TGTGCCAGCAGTTTATTTGGGGGCGAGCAGTACTTC. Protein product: CASSLFGGEQYF.